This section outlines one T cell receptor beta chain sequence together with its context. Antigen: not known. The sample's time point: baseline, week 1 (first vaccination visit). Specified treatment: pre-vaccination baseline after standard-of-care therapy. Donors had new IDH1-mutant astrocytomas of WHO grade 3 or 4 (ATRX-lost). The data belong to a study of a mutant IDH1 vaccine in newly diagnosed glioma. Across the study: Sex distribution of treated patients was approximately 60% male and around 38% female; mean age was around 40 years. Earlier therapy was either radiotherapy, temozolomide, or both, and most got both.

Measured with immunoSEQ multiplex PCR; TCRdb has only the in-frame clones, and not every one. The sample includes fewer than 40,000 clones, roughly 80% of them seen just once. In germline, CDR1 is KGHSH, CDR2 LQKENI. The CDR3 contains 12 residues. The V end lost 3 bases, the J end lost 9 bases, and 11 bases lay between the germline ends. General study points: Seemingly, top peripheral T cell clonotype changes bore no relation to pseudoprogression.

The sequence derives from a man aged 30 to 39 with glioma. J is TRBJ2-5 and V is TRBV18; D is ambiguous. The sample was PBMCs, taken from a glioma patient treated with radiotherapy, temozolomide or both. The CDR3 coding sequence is TGTGCCAGCTCACCGACGAGTGACGCCCAGTACTTC. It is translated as CASSPTSDAQYF.